The table lists the clone carrying this T cell receptor (beta chain) with a few counts. This entry comes from a study of blood T cell repertoires in COVID-19. Whole-study context: From T cells, B-cell-depleted T cells, or PBMCs came the material, which was cDNA or gDNA.

CDR3 length: 12 amino acids. V was clipped by 2 bases and J by 9 bases, with 6 bases between them. Germline CDR1 and CDR2: SGHRS and YFSETQ. Some clones are missing from TCRdb's copy, which holds only in-frame ones; the method was immunoSEQ multiplex PCR. The table shows about 160,000 clones, with approximately 88% occurring only once. The source material was peripheral blood. The chain couples TRBV5-1 to TRBJ1-6, with D maybe TRBD1 (5 bases). The TCR comes from a woman in her fifties or sixties with acute or convalescent COVID-19. CDR3 nucleotides: TGCGCCAGCAGCTTAGACAGTTCACCCCTCCACTTT. Amino acids: CASSLDSSPLHF.